These T cell receptor beta chains were read from a single sample in a study of CD8+CD57+ T cells in acquired aplastic anemia. MiXCR, run by TCRdb on the reads, gives a single entry per CDR3 protein. The data show under 150,000 distinct CDR3 sequences, around 41% seen once. Material: sorted CD4+, CD8+, or CD8+CD57+ T cells (not recorded which) from PBMCs. The source is a human donor in good health, serving as a control. Both conserved end residues are part of each CDR3. Fields, in order: D gene, J gene, clone size, V gene, CDR3 protein, CDR3 DNA. The D gene is left open where the match is weak. Expanded clones are given a class, and other clones once, few, many or no size at all.

NA TRBJ2-7 many TRBV30 CAWSVMDARGEQYF TGTGCCTGGAGTGTAATGGACGCCCGCGGGGAGCAGTACTTC
NA TRBJ2-1 NA TRBV13 CASRNRLAYNEQFF TGTGCCAGCAGAAATAGGCTAGCCTACAATGAGCAGTTCTTC
TRBD1 TRBJ1-2 NA TRBV19 CASSMRTGVGYTF TGTGCCAGTAGTATGAGGACAGGGGTTGGCTACACCTTC
NA TRBJ1-6 many TRBV9 CASSGGRTRNSPLHF TGTGCCAGCAGCGGCGGGCGGACCCGTAATTCACCCCTCCACTTT
NA TRBJ2-3 many TRBV9 CASSGLVPTKRVHTQYF TGTGCCAGCAGCGGTCTAGTGCCAACGAAGAGGGTTCATACGCAGTATTTT
NA TRBJ2-7 NA TRBV6-1 CASSPPWGGPFYEQYF TGTGCCAGCAGTCCCCCATGGGGGGGCCCGTTCTACGAGCAGTACTTC
TRBD2 TRBJ2-7 many TRBV7-2 CASSLGVTGGIEQYF TGTGCCAGCAGCTTAGGCGTAACGGGAGGGATTGAGCAGTACTTC
TRBD1 TRBJ1-6 NA TRBV2 CASSEGQGGNSPLHF TGTGCCAGCAGTGAAGGGCAGGGGGGTAATTCACCCCTCCACTTT
NA TRBJ2-3 NA TRBV2 CASMGQSHDTQYF TGTGCCAGCATGGGACAATCCCACGATACGCAGTATTTT
NA TRBJ1-1 many TRBV19 CASSIGRVETEAFF TGTGCCAGTAGTATTGGTCGTGTAGAGACTGAAGCTTTCTTT
NA TRBJ2-5 NA TRBV28 CASRTVGPQETQYF TGTGCCAGCCGCACCGTTGGGCCTCAAGAGACCCAGTACTTC
NA TRBJ2-3 NA TRBV10-3 CAISAGRDTQYF TGTGCCATCAGTGCAGGGCGGGATACGCAGTATTTT
NA TRBJ2-5 few TRBV7-9 CASSLAGMETQYF TGTGCCAGCAGCTTGGCCGGTATGGAGACCCAGTACTTC
NA TRBJ2-5 many TRBV6-1 CASSQAQETQYF TGTGCCAGCAGTCAAGCGCAAGAGACCCAGTACTTC